This paragraph reports one T cell receptor (beta chain). This clone turned up a few times. Its binding antigen is unknown. Base quality data are lacking; no much larger clone is found one base away. Donors formed part of the validation cohort, which comprised over a hundred subjects and was distinct from the first cohort of 690 or so subjects. This sample was included in a study of cytomegalovirus exposure and HLA in healthy donors (dated by TCRdb to between 2016 and 2019). In terms of the full investigation: According to a later analysis, the approximately 130 validation repertoires were produced on the same platform as the 666 repertoires of the first cohort. To predict cytomegalovirus infection status, the study combined high-throughput TCR immunosequencing, statistical association of individual TCRs with disease status, and machine learning. Along with the approximately 670-subject first cohort, a separate validation cohort of 120 different subjects was used. The study aimed to test whether cataloging public T cell receptors could reveal signatures of past pathogen exposure. What the study reported, not specific to this receptor: Three of the identified cytomegalovirus-associated TCR beta chains were confirmed in vitro to be specific for cytomegalovirus antigens. Most TCR sequences were observed very rarely across donors, whereas some public TCRs were present in many individuals. According to the authors, the approach could potentially be generalized to other disease states and immunological phenotypes. All 120 or so repertoires were used to score co-occurrence in the validation cohort in a later analysis, because that analysis had no HLA typing for the cohort. The classifier was reported to diagnose cytomegalovirus status with high specificity and sensitivity in both the original cohort and the validation cohort. Subsequent analysis determined that TCRs grouped into clusters in the first cohort also showed a tendency toward co-occurrence across the roughly 120 validation repertoires, and 85% to 95% of cluster scores exceeded 0. The study listed approximately 160 TCR beta chains as associated with cytomegalovirus.

The library was built by means of the immunoSEQ multiplex PCR assay. From the authors' description of their analysis: A statistical classification framework was built to diagnose cytomegalovirus status from the catalog of TCR beta chain sequences. Sourced from immuneACCESS, this table was stored by TCRdb with only in-frame sequences that have V and J called. A share of the clones is absent; for the studies checked, an unresolved V gene accounts for under half, and the remainder has no known explanation. V, J and clone size derive from that table, while D and trimming were established from the DNA sequence. This sample gives about 120,000 clones in total; around 88% of them show up just once. The top ten hold more than 1.5% of the sample. The CDR3 has 12 amino acids, counting the end cysteine and phenylalanine. This entry keeps only the CDR3 DNA: 36 bases, framed from base 1. CDR1 and CDR2 are read off the germline V gene (reference sequence) as MNHEY and SMNVEV.

Recombination linked TRBV27 to TRBJ2-7; TRBD2 fits 11 bases in the junction. The receptor was derived from a man between 18 and 35 years old in good health and CMV-seronegative. Sequencing used PBMCs. The DNA sequence is TGTGCAACTAGCGGGAGCTCCTACGAGCAGTACTTC. This codes for CATSGSSYEQYF.